This T cell receptor beta chain was captured by sequencing in a study of T cell repertoires in cytomegalovirus infection. Study as a whole: It was recently identified HLA-C-restricted and well-studied HLA-B-restricted CMV epitopes that the study used. Shared public TCR beta signatures pointed to both CMV infection and a matching HLA type.

TCRdb called the reads again in MiXCR, with one record for every CDR3 protein. The sample lists roughly 800,000 distinct CDR3 sequences, 29% seen once, with around 13% in the top ten. Concerning this clonotype: Its target is unknown.

Germline lookup yields CDR1 SGHAT and CDR2 FQDESV (reference sequence). The CDR3 is 19 residues long. Trimming left V 4 bases short and J 2 bases short, with 24 bases between. Broader study findings: In two of eight donors, the top clonotype was HLA-C-restricted CMV-specific.

The sequence derives from a human donor in good health (CMV status not recorded). Some clones in this sample may be carry-over from other donors' samples. The chain recombines TRBV11-1 with TRBJ2-1; D might be TRBD1 (6 bases). The input for sequencing was cultured CD8+ T cells from PBMCs, taken from culture after CMV antigen stimulation. CDR3 in amino acids: CASSSDPQIGQFPYNEQFF. In nucleotides, the CDR3 is TGTGCCAGCAGCTCGGACCCACAGATCGGACAGTTCCCCTACAATGAGCAGTTCTTC.